Listed below are T cell receptor beta chains from one sample, sequenced in a study of blood T cell repertoires in COVID-19. Data came from immunoSEQ multiplex PCR; TCRdb stores just in-frame clones and leaves some out. The data show 130,000 to 150,000 clones, approximately 80% seen once. Source material: peripheral blood. The receptor set was obtained from a woman aged 40 to 49 with active or convalescent COVID-19. The conserved cysteine and the conserved F or W are not part of the CDR3 here. Fields, in order: J gene, V gene, CDR3 protein.

>TRBJ1-6|TRBV27
ASSLSGEDMGGNNSPLH
>TRBJ1-2|TRBV5-1
ASSYEGERGYT